This TCR beta chain was identified during a study of OX40 agonist ivuxolimab in advanced cancers. Study summary: Males comprised about 78% of the group, whose mean age was roughly 64 years (range about 20 to 79).

In germline, CDR1 is SGDLS, CDR2 YYNGEE. Losses at the gene ends were 2 bases for V and 5 bases for J; bases not matched to a gene: 12. The CDR3 runs 16 residues. Study outcomes and limitations: Averaging showed that CD8+ T cells had more expanded clones than CD4+ did.

Comments on this clone: The antigen is undetermined.

Some clones are missing from TCRdb's copy, which holds only in-frame ones; the method was immunoSEQ multiplex PCR. Of 25,000 to 35,000 clones in the sample, 91% were seen once. The material sequenced was CD4+ or CD8+ T cells sorted from blood, taken in a trial of the OX40 agonist ivuxolimab. The receptor was isolated from an adult with an advanced solid tumor such as melanoma, head and neck, liver or kidney cancer. This rearrangement joins TRBV9 to TRBJ1-1, with 7 bases lining up with TRBD1. CDR3 sequence: CASSVSWRTGGTEAFF. CDR3 coding DNA: TGTGCCAGCAGCGTTAGCTGGCGGACAGGAGGAACTGAAGCTTTCTTT.